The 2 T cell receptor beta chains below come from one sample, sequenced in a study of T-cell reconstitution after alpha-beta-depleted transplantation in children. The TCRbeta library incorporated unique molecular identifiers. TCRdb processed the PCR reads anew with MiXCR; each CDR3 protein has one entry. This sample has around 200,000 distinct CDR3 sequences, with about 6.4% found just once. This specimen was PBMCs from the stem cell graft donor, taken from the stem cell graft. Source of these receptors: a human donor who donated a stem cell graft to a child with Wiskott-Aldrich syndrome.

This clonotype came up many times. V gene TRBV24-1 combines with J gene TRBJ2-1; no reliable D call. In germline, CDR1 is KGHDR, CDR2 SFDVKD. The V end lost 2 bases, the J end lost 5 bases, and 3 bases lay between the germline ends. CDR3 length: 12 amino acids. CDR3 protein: CATSDYHNEQFF. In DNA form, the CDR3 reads TGTGCCACCAGTGATTATCACAATGAGCAGTTCTTC.

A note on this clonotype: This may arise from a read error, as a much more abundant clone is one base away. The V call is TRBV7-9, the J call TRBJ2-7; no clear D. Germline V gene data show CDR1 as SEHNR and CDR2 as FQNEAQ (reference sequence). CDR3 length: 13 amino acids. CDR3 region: CASSLIRTYVQYF. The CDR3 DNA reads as TGTGCCAGCAGCTTAATCCGAACCTACGTGCAGTACTTC.